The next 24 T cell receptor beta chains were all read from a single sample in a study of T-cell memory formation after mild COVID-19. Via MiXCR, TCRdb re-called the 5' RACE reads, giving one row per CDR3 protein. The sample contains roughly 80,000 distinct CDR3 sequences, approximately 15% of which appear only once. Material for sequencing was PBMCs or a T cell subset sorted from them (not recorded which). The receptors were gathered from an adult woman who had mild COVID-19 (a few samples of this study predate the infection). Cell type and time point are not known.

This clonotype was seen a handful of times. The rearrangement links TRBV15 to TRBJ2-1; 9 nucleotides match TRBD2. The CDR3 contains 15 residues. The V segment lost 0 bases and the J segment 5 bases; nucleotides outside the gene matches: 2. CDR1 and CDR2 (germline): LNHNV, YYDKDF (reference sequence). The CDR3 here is CATSRDVAGDNEQFF. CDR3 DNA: TGTGCCACCAGCAGAGATGTAGCGGGGGACAATGAGCAGTTCTTC.

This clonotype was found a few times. The CDR3 DNA reads as TGCGCCAGCAGCCAAGCAGCGAGACTAGCGGCCGGCAATGAGCAGTTCTTC. Protein product: CASSQAARLAAGNEQFF. The J gene is TRBJ2-1, the V gene TRBV4-1; 9 bases are shared with TRBD2. V shed 1 base and J 6 bases; nucleotides not matched to a gene: 10. Germline values: CDR1 MGHRA, CDR2 YSYEKL. This CDR3 is built from 17 residues.

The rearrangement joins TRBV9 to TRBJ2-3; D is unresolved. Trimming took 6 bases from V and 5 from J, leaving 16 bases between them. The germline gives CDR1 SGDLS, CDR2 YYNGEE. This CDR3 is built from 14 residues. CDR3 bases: TGTGCCAGCAACGATAGGGAATGGCAAGATACGCAGTATTTT. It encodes CASNDREWQDTQYF.

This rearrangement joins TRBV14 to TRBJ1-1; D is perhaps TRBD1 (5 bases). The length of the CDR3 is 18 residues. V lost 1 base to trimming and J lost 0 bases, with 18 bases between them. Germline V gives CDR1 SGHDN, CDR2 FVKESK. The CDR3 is CASSQVFRWGMMNTEAFF. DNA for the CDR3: TGTGCCAGCAGCCAAGTGTTTCGGTGGGGGATGATGAACACTGAAGCTTTCTTT.

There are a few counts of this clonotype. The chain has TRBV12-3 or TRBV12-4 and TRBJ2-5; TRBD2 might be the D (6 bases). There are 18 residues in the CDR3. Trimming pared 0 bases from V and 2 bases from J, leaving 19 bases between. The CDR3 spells CASSLALEVGGEQETQYF. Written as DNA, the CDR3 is TGTGCCAGCAGTTTAGCGCTTGAGGTTGGCGGGGAGCAAGAGACCCAGTACTTC.

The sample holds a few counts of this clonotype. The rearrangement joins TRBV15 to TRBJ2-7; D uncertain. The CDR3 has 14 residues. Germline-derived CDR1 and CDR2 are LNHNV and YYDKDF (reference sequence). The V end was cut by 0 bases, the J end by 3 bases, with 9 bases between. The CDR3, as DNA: TGTGCCACCAGCAGAGATTGGGCAGGCTACGAGCAGTACTTC. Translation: CATSRDWAGYEQYF.

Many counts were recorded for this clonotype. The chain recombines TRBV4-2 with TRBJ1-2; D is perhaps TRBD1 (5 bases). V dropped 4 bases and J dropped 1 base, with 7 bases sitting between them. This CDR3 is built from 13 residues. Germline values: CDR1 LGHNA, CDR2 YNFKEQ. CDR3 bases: TGTGCCAGCAGCCGGGGGAGTAACTATGGCTACACCTTC. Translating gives CASSRGSNYGYTF.

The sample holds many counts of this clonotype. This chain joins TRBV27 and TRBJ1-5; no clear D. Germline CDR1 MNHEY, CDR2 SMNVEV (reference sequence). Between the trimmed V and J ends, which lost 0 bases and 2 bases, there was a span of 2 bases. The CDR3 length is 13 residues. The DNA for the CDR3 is TGTGCCAGCAGTTTATCGGGCAATCAGCCCCAGCATTTT. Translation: CASSLSGNQPQHF.

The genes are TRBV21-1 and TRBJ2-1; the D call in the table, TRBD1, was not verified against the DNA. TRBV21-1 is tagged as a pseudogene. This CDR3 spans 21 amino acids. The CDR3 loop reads CASSNHPEGAGATLHYNEQFF. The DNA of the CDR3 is TGTGCCAGCAGCAACCACCCTGAGGGAGCAGGGGCCACCCTGCACTACAATGAGCAGTTCTTC.

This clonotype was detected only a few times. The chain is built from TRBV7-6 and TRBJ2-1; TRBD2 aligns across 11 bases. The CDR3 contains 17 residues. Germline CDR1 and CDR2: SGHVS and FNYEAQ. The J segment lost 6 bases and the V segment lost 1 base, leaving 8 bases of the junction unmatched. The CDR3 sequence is CASSLVPGSGGGNEQFF. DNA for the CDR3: TGTGCCAGCAGCTTAGTCCCCGGTAGCGGGGGGGGCAATGAGCAGTTCTTC.

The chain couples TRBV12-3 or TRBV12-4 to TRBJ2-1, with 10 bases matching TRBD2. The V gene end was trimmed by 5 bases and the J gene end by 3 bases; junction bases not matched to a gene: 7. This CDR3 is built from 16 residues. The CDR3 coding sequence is TGTGCCAGCAGTCTTCGTACTAGCGGGATCTACAATGAGCAGTTCTTC. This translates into CASSLRTSGIYNEQFF.

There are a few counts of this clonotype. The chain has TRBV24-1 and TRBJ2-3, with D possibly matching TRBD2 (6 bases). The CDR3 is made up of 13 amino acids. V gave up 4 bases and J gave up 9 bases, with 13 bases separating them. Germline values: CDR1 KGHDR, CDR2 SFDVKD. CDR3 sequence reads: CATSEFGGGTQYF. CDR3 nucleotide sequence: TGTGCCACCAGTGAGTTTGGTGGAGGGACGCAGTATTTT.

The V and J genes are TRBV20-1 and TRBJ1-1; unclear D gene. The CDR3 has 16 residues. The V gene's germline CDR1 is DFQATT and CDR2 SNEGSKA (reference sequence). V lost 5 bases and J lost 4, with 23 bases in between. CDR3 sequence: CSAFPTAQVFVTEAFF. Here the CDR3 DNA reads TGCAGTGCTTTCCCCACGGCTCAGGTCTTTGTCACTGAAGCTTTCTTT.

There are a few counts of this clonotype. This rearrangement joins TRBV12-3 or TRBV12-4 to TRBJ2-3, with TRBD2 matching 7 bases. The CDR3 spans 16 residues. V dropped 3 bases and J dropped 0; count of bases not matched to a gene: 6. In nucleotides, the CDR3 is TGTGCCAGCAGTTTCGGGCGGGAGATGAGCACAGATACGCAGTATTTT. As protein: CASSFGREMSTDTQYF.

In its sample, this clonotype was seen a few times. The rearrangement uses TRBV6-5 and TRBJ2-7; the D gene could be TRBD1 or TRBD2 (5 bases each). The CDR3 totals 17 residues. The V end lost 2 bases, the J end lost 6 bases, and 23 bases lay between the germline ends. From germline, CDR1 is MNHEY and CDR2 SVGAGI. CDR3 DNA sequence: TGTGCCAGCAGTTACGGGCCCCAGGGACCCTACTTGAGCGAGCAGTACTTC. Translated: CASSYGPQGPYLSEQYF.

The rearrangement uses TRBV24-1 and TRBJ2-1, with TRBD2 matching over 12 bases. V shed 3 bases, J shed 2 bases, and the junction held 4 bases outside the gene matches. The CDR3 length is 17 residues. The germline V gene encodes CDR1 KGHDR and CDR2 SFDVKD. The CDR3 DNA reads TGTGCCACCAGTGATCATGGACTAGCGGGAACCTACAATGAGCAGTTCTTC. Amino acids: CATSDHGLAGTYNEQFF.

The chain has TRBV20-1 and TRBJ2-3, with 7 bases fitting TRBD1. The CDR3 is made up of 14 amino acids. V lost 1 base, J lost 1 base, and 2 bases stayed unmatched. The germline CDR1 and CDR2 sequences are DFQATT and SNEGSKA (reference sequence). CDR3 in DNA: TGCAGTGCTAGAGTCGACAGGGGCACAGATACGCAGTATTTT. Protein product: CSARVDRGTDTQYF.

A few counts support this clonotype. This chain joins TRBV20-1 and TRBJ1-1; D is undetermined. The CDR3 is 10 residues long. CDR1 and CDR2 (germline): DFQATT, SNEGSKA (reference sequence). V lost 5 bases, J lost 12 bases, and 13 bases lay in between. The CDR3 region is CSAEDPSTFF. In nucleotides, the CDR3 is TGCAGTGCTGAGGACCCCTCGACTTTCTTT.

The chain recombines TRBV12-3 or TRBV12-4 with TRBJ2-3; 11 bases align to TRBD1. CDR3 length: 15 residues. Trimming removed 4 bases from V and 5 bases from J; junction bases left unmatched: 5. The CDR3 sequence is CASSSSGTGGDTQYF. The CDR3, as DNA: TGTGCCAGCAGTTCTTCCGGGACAGGGGGAGATACGCAGTATTTT.

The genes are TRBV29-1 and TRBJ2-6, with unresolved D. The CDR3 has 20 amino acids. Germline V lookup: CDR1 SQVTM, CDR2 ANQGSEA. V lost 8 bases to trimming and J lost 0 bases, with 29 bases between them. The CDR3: CSYLTSRKLQNRSGANVLTF. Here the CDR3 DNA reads TGCAGCTACCTTACCTCCCGAAAGTTACAGAACCGCTCTGGGGCCAACGTCCTGACTTTC.

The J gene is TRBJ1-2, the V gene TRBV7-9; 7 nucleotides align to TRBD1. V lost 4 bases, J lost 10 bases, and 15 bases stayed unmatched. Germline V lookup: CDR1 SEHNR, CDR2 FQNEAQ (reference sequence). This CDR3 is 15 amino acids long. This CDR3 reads CASSSAQTGRVFYTF. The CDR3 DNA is TGTGCCAGCAGCTCCGCCCAGACAGGGCGGGTTTTCTACACCTTC.

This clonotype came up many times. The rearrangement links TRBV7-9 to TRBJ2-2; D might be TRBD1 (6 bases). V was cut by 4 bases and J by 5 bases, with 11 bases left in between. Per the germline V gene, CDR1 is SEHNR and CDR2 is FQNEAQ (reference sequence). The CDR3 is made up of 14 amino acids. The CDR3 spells CASSSSDRTGELFF. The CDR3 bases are TGTGCCAGCAGCTCCTCGGACAGAACCGGGGAGCTGTTTTTT.

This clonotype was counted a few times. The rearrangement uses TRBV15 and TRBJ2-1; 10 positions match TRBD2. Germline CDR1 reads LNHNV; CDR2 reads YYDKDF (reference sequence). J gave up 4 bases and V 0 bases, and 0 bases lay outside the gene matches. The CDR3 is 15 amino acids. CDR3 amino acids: CATSRELAGYNEQFF. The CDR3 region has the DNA TGTGCCACCAGCAGAGAACTAGCGGGATACAATGAGCAGTTCTTC.

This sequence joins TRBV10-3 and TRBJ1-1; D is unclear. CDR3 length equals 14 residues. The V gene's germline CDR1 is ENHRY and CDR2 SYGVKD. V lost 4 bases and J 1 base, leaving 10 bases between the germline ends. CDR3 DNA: TGTGCCATCAGTGCGACGGACGGGAACACTGAAGCTTTCTTT. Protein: CAISATDGNTEAFF.